This T cell receptor beta chain was obtained from a study of cytomegalovirus exposure and HLA in healthy donors. General study points: The later analysis indicated that the majority of CMV-associated TCR beta chains appeared HLA-restricted. Researchers reported in a later analysis that a missense DCLRE1C variant was tied to TCR beta V- and J-gene trimming.

Notes on this clone: The antigen is undetermined.

Vbeta (60) and Jbeta (13) primers were used in the PCR. Per the original methods: In a later analysis, the count reached about 75 million unique TCR beta chains, with 8.5 million to 14 million shared. The table came from immunoSEQ multiplex PCR; TCRdb's copy has only in-frame clones and leaves some out. V and J calls and clone size are copied from that table; D and trimming were computed from the DNA. The table includes around 170,000 clones, approximately 75% detected once. After removal of 6 bases from V and 7 bases from J, the junction contained 8 bases not matched to a gene. The CDR3 consists of 13 residues. Germline V gene lookup returns CDR1 MGHDK and CDR2 SYGVNS.

The V and J genes are TRBV25-1 and TRBJ1-2, with 7 bases identical to TRBD1. The sample comprised PBMCs. This clonotype was sampled from a girl aged 5-17 years in good health and CMV-seronegative. The CDR3 spells CASRNPGGGGYTF. As DNA, the CDR3 is TGTGCCAGCAGGAACCCAGGGGGTGGTGGCTACACCTTC.